Shown below are 22 T cell receptor beta chains from a single sample sequenced in a study of blood T cells in healthy people across ages (dated by TCRdb to the mid-2010s). Libraries were built with 5' RACE. Sequenced on an Illumina HiSeq 2500. A second PCR of 7 to 11 cycles was performed with a sample-barcoded 5' primer and a J-beta primer mix. TCRdb reprocessed the public reads (quality trimming at Q25 with fastp, clone calling with MiXCR) and kept in-frame beta chains. For every CDR3 protein sequence, its rows merge into one entry that carries the most common genes and DNA. The sample table holds some 1.6 million distinct CDR3 sequences, of which about 32% were seen once. The leading ten clones occupy about 11% of the sample. The sequencing sample was made of blood. Every receptor here comes from a woman in her 30s in good health.

This clonotype has ten or more counts. The chain has TRBV9 and TRBJ2-7; 10 bases align to TRBD2. The V gene's germline CDR1 is SGDLS and CDR2 YYNGEE. This CDR3 comprises 14 residues. The V gene end was trimmed by 4 bases and the J gene end by 3 bases; junction bases not matched to a gene: 4. The CDR3 sequence: CASSPGLANYEQYF. The CDR3 DNA sequence: TGTGCCAGCAGCCCGGGACTAGCGAACTACGAGCAGTACTTC. The full variable domain, rest sourced from reference TRBV9 and TRBJ2-7, is DSGVTQTPKHLITATGQRVTLRCSPRSGDLSVYWYQQSLDQGLQFLIQYYNGEERAKGNILERFSAQQFPDLHSELNLSSLELGDSALYFCASSPGLANYEQYFGPGTRLTVT.

In this sample, this clonotype turned up a few times. V and J are TRBV27 and TRBJ2-4; 8 nucleotides match TRBD2. CDR3 size: 14 residues. Losses at the gene ends were 3 bases for V and 5 bases for J; bases not matched to a gene: 3. Germline CDR1 reads MNHEY; CDR2 reads SMNVEV (reference sequence). The CDR3 DNA sequence: TGTGCCAGCAGTTTCGGGGGGGCTCAAAACATTCAGTACTTC. This sequence encodes CASSFGGAQNIQYF.

This chain joins TRBV9 and TRBJ2-3; 9 bases are shared with TRBD2. Trimming cost V 0 bases and J 14 bases; bases outside gene matches: 7. Germline V gene data show CDR1 as SGDLS and CDR2 as YYNGEE. This CDR3 comprises 13 residues. CDR3 coding DNA: TGTGCCAGCAGCGTAGTAGTATCTAGCGGGATGTATTTT. Its protein product is CASSVVVSSGMYF.

This clonotype was seen more than once but under ten times. DNA of the CDR3: TGCAGCGTTGATGGACAGGGGGCGTCCACTGAAGCTTTCTTT. As protein: CSVDGQGASTEAFF. The J gene is TRBJ1-1, the V gene TRBV29-1; 11 bases line up with TRBD1. This CDR3 is 14 amino acids long. The V gene's germline CDR1 is SQVTM and CDR2 ANQGSEA. With V trimmed by 3 bases and J by 4 bases, 4 bases remained unmatched.

The sample holds a few counts of this clonotype. The chain carries TRBV12-3 or TRBV12-4 and TRBJ1-2; 9 bases align to TRBD1. The trim removed 6 bases at V and 1 base at J, leaving 3 bases unmatched. The CDR3 covers 14 residues. The CDR3 sequence is CASRGQGHNYGYTF. The CDR3, as DNA: TGTGCCAGCAGGGGACAGGGACATAACTATGGCTACACCTTC.

This sequence joins TRBV4-1 and TRBJ1-2; no clear D. Between the trimmed V and J ends, which lost 1 base and 8 bases, there was a span of 17 bases. CDR1 is MGHRA, CDR2 YSYEKL, per germline. The CDR3 totals 15 residues. The CDR3 spells CASSQAPPPVGGYTF. CDR3 bases: TGCGCCAGCAGCCAAGCCCCGCCCCCGGTCGGGGGCTACACCTTC.

The V gene is TRBV6-2 or TRBV6-3, the J gene TRBJ2-3, with 14 bases aligning to TRBD2. CDR3 length: 19 amino acids. The germline gives CDR1 MNHEY, CDR2 SVGEGT. Losses at the gene ends were 2 bases for V and 4 bases for J; bases not matched to a gene: 11. This CDR3 is CASSYKIGTSGGDADTQYF. CDR3 nucleotides: TGTGCCAGCAGTTACAAGATCGGGACTAGCGGGGGTGATGCAGATACGCAGTATTTT.

This clonotype came up many times. The chain employs TRBV20-1 and TRBJ1-5; tentative D call: TRBD1 (5 bases). Trimming took off 6 bases at V and 3 bases at J, with 12 bases between the two ends. The CDR3 contains 13 residues. In germline, CDR1 is DFQATT, CDR2 SNEGSKA (reference sequence). CDR3: CSAGGQHNQPQHF. CDR3 DNA: TGCAGTGCCGGAGGACAACACAATCAGCCCCAGCATTTT.

This clonotype was observed many times. The chain employs TRBV7-2 and TRBJ1-5; D ambiguous. The CDR3 has 13 amino acids. Trimming took off 5 bases at V and 9 bases at J, with 14 bases between the two ends. The germline gives CDR1 SGHTA, CDR2 FQGNSA. DNA for the CDR3: TGTGCCAGCAGCCTGCCCTCCCTGGGGCCCCAGCATTTT. Translation gives CASSLPSLGPQHF.

This rearrangement joins TRBV11-2 to TRBJ2-7, with D perhaps matching TRBD2 (6 bases). Germline V gene lookup returns CDR1 SGHAT and CDR2 FQNNGV. The V and J ends lost 4 bases and 4 bases respectively, with 17 bases between them. The CDR3 runs 15 residues. This CDR3 reads CASSSWDSSLYEQYF. The CDR3 nucleotides are TGTGCCAGCAGCTCCTGGGACTCCAGCTTATACGAGCAGTACTTC.

This clonotype was found a few times. V usage is TRBV4-2 and J usage is TRBJ1-1; no reliable D call. V was cut by 0 bases and J by 3 bases, with 8 bases left in between. The CDR3 covers 14 residues. Germline values: CDR1 LGHNA, CDR2 YNFKEQ. The CDR3 loop reads CASSQDRLYTEAFF. The CDR3 nucleotides are TGTGCCAGCAGCCAAGACCGATTATACACTGAAGCTTTCTTT.

The chain carries TRBV12-3 or TRBV12-4 and TRBJ1-5, with 7 bases that match TRBD1. J gave up 0 bases and V 4 bases, and 0 bases lay outside the gene matches. The CDR3 spans 14 residues. CDR3 sequence: CASSWDSSNQPQHF. The CDR3 DNA reads as TGTGCCAGCAGTTGGGACAGTAGCAATCAGCCCCAGCATTTT.

In its sample, this clonotype was seen many times. The chain recombines TRBV5-1 with TRBJ1-1; 7 positions agree with TRBD1. The CDR3 consists of 14 residues. The junction had 1 base not matched to a gene; V was cut back by 2 bases and J by 0 bases. Germline assignment: CDR1 SGHRS and CDR2 YFSETQ. CDR3 region: CASSFTGVNTEAFF. CDR3 in DNA: TGCGCCAGCAGCTTCACAGGGGTGAACACTGAAGCTTTCTTT.

The rearrangement links TRBV10-2 to TRBJ2-7, with D perhaps matching TRBD1 or TRBD2 (5 bases each). V lost 5 bases, J lost 2 bases, and 13 bases lay in between. The germline gives CDR1 WSHSY, CDR2 SAAADI. The CDR3 runs to 14 residues. CDR3 in DNA: TGCGCCAGCAGTCTCCGGGACGGTCCCTACGAGCAGTACTTC. Translating it yields CASSLRDGPYEQYF.

The chain uses TRBV4-1 and TRBJ2-7; D not certain. The CDR3 sequence is 16 residues long. Trimming removed 0 bases at V and 1 base at J, with 13 bases between. CDR1 MGHRA and CDR2 YSYEKL come from the germline V gene. The DNA of the CDR3 is TGCGCCAGCAGCCAAGATCCTAGGCAGAGATCCTACGAGCAGTACTTC. Translation gives CASSQDPRQRSYEQYF.

The rearrangement links TRBV6-5 to TRBJ2-6; D not certain. Germline V lookup: CDR1 MNHEY, CDR2 SVGAGI. Trimming pared 10 bases from V and 2 bases from J, leaving 12 bases between. This CDR3 comprises 14 residues. The CDR3 bases are TGTGCCACCTGTTGGGTCCCTGGGGCCAACGTCCTGACTTTC. It encodes CATCWVPGANVLTF.

This clonotype was detected a few times. The J gene is TRBJ2-5, the V gene TRBV20-1; 8 positions match TRBD2. This CDR3 has 15 amino acids. Germline V lookup: CDR1 DFQATT, CDR2 SNEGSKA (reference sequence). The ends lost 3 bases at V and 1 base at J; junction bases unmatched: 7. The CDR3 spells CSARVPGTSQETQYF. CDR3 coding DNA: TGCAGTGCTAGGGTCCCCGGGACTAGCCAAGAGACCCAGTACTTC.

The chain recombines TRBV4-1 with TRBJ2-7, with 9 nucleotides matching TRBD2. CDR1 is MGHRA, CDR2 YSYEKL, per germline. The CDR3 sequence is 17 residues long. The J segment lost 2 bases and the V segment lost 0 bases, leaving 8 bases of the junction unmatched. This CDR3 reads CASSQEKGLAGPYEQYF. The CDR3 bases are TGCGCCAGCAGCCAAGAAAAGGGCCTAGCGGGGCCCTACGAGCAGTACTTC.

This clonotype occurred a few times. The V and J genes are TRBV14 and TRBJ2-6, with D tentatively TRBD2 (6 bases). Germline CDR1 is SGHDN and CDR2 is FVKESK. CDR3 length equals 16 residues. Deletions cut 0 bases from V and 6 bases from J, with 12 bases between. CDR3 nucleotides: TGTGCCAGCAGCCAAGATGTCGGACTAAAGGCCAACGTCCTGACTTTC. This codes for CASSQDVGLKANVLTF.

This clonotype was detected many times. J is TRBJ2-7 and V is TRBV4-2, with 10 bases identical to TRBD2. The V segment lost 3 bases and the J segment 6 bases; nucleotides outside the gene matches: 14. Per germline, CDR1 LGHNA and CDR2 YNFKEQ. The CDR3 extends over 17 amino acids. The chain's CDR3 is CASSHPSGLAVTSEQYF. CDR3 sequence (DNA): TGTGCCAGCAGCCACCCAAGCGGACTAGCGGTGACTAGCGAGCAGTACTTC.

The chain is built from TRBV11-2 and TRBJ2-5; 10 bases are a match to TRBD1. The germline V gene has CDR1 SGHAT and CDR2 FQNNGV. V lost 7 bases and J lost 5; bases outside the gene matches: 7. There are 14 residues in the CDR3. This chain's CDR3 is CASTSGQGWETQYF. DNA of the CDR3: TGTGCCAGCACCTCGGGACAGGGGTGGGAGACCCAGTACTTC.

This clonotype appeared a few times. The chain links TRBV2 to TRBJ1-5, with TRBD1 identical over 7 bases. V lost 4 bases and J lost 3; bases outside the gene matches: 3. The CDR3 extends over 14 amino acids. Germline loops: CDR1 SNHLY, CDR2 FYNNEI. In DNA form, the CDR3 reads TGTGCCAGCAGTGCAGGGGGGCTCAATCAGCCCCAGCATTTT. Translation gives CASSAGGLNQPQHF.